A single sample is the source of the 2 T cell receptor beta chains below, sequenced in a study of blood T cells in healthy people across ages. The authors ran a second PCR of about 6 to 11 cycles using a sample-barcoded 5' primer and a J-beta primer mix. Each CDR3 protein is one row after TCRdb ran MiXCR on the 5' RACE reads. This sample has 500,000 to 550,000 distinct CDR3 sequences, with approximately 25% found just once. Separately, the same data were catalogued under a study of T cells of mothers and their children.

Material: blood. All receptors come from a boy younger than 18 in good health.

There are many counts of this clonotype. J is TRBJ2-5 and V is TRBV18, with unresolved D. The CDR3 loop spans 15 amino acids. The V and J ends lost 1 base and 2 bases respectively, with 11 bases between them. Germline V gene data show CDR1 as KGHSH and CDR2 as LQKENI. The CDR3 coding sequence is TGTGCCAGCTCACCACAGTCTAAGAGTCAAGAGACCCAGTACTTC. The encoded protein is CASSPQSKSQETQYF.

This clonotype has just a few counts. The rearrangement uses TRBV6-1 and TRBJ2-1; 12 bases fit TRBD2. V trimming: 6 bases; J trimming: 1 base; junction bases outside the gene matches: 10. The CDR3 is 18 residues long. CDR1 MNHNS and CDR2 SASEGT come from the germline V gene. The CDR3 nucleotides read TGTGCCAGCAGGGCCGGGGCTAGCGGGAGGGGGTCCTACAATGAGCAGTTCTTC. Its protein product is CASRAGASGRGSYNEQFF.